Given below is one T cell receptor (beta chain) in context. Its antigen is undetermined. Researchers ran the PCR with 60 Vbeta and 13 Jbeta primers. Some clones are missing from TCRdb's copy, which holds only in-frame ones; the method was immunoSEQ multiplex PCR. The table records over 150,000 clones, around 85% of them present only once. The record originates from a study of cytomegalovirus exposure and HLA in healthy donors. General study findings and limits: Most TCR sequences were seen very rarely across donors, but some public TCRs occurred in many. HLA allele associations emerged for roughly 16,000 TCR beta sequences in a later analysis, at 0.05 false discovery rate. Accounts indicate the classifier identified cytomegalovirus status with strong specificity and sensitivity.

The sequenced sample consisted of PBMCs. This receptor was taken from a boy aged 2-9 years in good health and CMV-seronegative.

In DNA form, the CDR3 reads TGTGCCAGCAGCCATAATGACAGATTCAATCAGCCCCAGCATTTT. Protein sequence: CASSHNDRFNQPQHF. V gene TRBV4-2 combines with J gene TRBJ1-5, with D perhaps TRBD1 (5 bases). The CDR3 has 15 residues. V was cut by 3 bases and J by 3 bases, with 12 bases left in between. Germline CDR1 is LGHNA and CDR2 is YNFKEQ.